Listed below are T cell receptor beta chains from one sample, sequenced in a study of T cells in localized non-small cell lung cancer. Method: immunoSEQ multiplex PCR; TCRdb's copy keeps in-frame clones and lacks some. The data show some 30,000 clones, roughly nine tenths seen once. The specimen comprised PBMCs, sampled before any cancer treatment. These TCRs come from a man aged 40-75 years with stage II lung adenocarcinoma. CDR3s include the opening cysteine and the closing phenylalanine or tryptophan. A D gene is named only where the DNA matches it firmly. Expanded clones are given a class, and other clones once, few, many or no size at all.

J gene: TRBJ2-1; V gene: TRBV6-4; D gene: TRBD2; clone size: NA; CDR3 DNA: TGTGCCAGCAGTGATCGGACTAGCGGGAGTAATGAGCAGTTCTTC; CDR3 protein: CASSDRTSGSNEQFF
J gene: TRBJ2-7; V gene: TRBV7-9; D gene: NA; clone size: NA; CDR3 DNA: TGTGCCAGCAGCTCCCTTTTCGAGTACGAGCAGTACTTC; CDR3 protein: CASSSLFEYEQYF
J gene: TRBJ2-3; V gene: TRBV2; D gene: NA; clone size: NA; CDR3 DNA: TGTGCCAGCACAGGGGGGGCTAGCGCTAGCACAGATACGCAGTATTTT; CDR3 protein: CASTGGASASTDTQYF
J gene: TRBJ2-3; V gene: TRBV9; D gene: TRBD2; clone size: NA; CDR3 DNA: TGTGCCAGCAGCGTAGGAGCGGGAGAGGGTACAGATACGCAGTATTTT; CDR3 protein: CASSVGAGEGTDTQYF
J gene: TRBJ1-1; V gene: TRBV13; D gene: NA; clone size: NA; CDR3 DNA: TGTGCCAGCAGCTTAGAAGGGGAGGGAACTGAAGCTTTCTTT; CDR3 protein: CASSLEGEGTEAFF
J gene: TRBJ2-7; V gene: TRBV6-6; D gene: NA; clone size: once; CDR3 DNA: TGTGCCAGCAGTTACGGGACCTACTACGAGCAGTACTTC; CDR3 protein: CASSYGTYYEQYF
J gene: TRBJ1-5; V gene: TRBV6-5; D gene: TRBD1; clone size: NA; CDR3 DNA: TGTGCCAGCACCATACAGGGGGACAATCAGCCCCAGCATTTT; CDR3 protein: CASTIQGDNQPQHF
J gene: TRBJ1-4; V gene: TRBV11-2; D gene: TRBD1; clone size: once; CDR3 DNA: TGTGCCAGCAGTTACCGGGACAGTAATGAAAAACTGTTTTTT; CDR3 protein: CASSYRDSNEKLFF
J gene: TRBJ2-7; V gene: TRBV30; D gene: NA; clone size: NA; CDR3 DNA: TGTGCCTGGAGTCTTACCGGGACCGTTCCCTACGAGCAGTACTTC; CDR3 protein: CAWSLTGTVPYEQYF
J gene: TRBJ1-1; V gene: TRBV2; D gene: NA; clone size: NA; CDR3 DNA: TGTGCCAGCGTAAGGGGACGGTTGAACACTGAAGCTTTCTTT; CDR3 protein: CASVRGRLNTEAFF
J gene: TRBJ1-1; V gene: TRBV7-3; D gene: NA; clone size: NA; CDR3 DNA: TGTGCCAGCAGCTTAACAGGGAACACTGAAGCTTTCTTT; CDR3 protein: CASSLTGNTEAFF
J gene: TRBJ1-3; V gene: TRBV28; D gene: NA; clone size: NA; CDR3 DNA: TGTGCCAGCAGTGGGGGGGCCAGTCCCTCTGGAAACACCATATATTTT; CDR3 protein: CASSGGASPSGNTIYF
J gene: TRBJ2-1; V gene: TRBV12-5; D gene: NA; clone size: NA; CDR3 DNA: TGTGCTAGTGGTTTGTTCAATGAGCAGTTCTTC; CDR3 protein: CASGLFNEQFF
J gene: TRBJ2-7; V gene: TRBV6-1; D gene: TRBD1; clone size: NA; CDR3 DNA: TGTGCCAGCAGAGACAGGGGAAAAAGGGCCTACGAGCAGTACTTC; CDR3 protein: CASRDRGKRAYEQYF
J gene: TRBJ1-2; V gene: TRBV30; D gene: NA; clone size: NA; CDR3 DNA: TGTGCCTGGAGTGCCACAGGGCGGGGCCGCGGAAGTGGCTACACCTTC; CDR3 protein: CAWSATGRGRGSGYTF
J gene: TRBJ2-2; V gene: TRBV16; D gene: NA; clone size: NA; CDR3 DNA: TGTGCCAGCAGCCAACGGGCATCCGGGGAGCTGTTTTTT; CDR3 protein: CASSQRASGELFF
J gene: TRBJ2-4; V gene: TRBV11-2; D gene: TRBD1; clone size: NA; CDR3 DNA: TGTGCCAGCCGCCGCGGGCAGGGGGTGTACATTCAGTACTTC; CDR3 protein: CASRRGQGVYIQYF
J gene: TRBJ2-3; V gene: TRBV27; D gene: NA; clone size: NA; CDR3 DNA: TGTGCCAGCAGTTTATACGGTCACGAGTATTTT; CDR3 protein: CASSLYGHEYF
J gene: TRBJ2-2; V gene: TRBV7-2; D gene: NA; clone size: NA; CDR3 DNA: TGTGCCAGCAGCCCGACTGCGAAGGCCGGGGAGCTGTTTTTT; CDR3 protein: CASSPTAKAGELFF
J gene: TRBJ2-7; V gene: TRBV7-2; D gene: NA; clone size: NA; CDR3 DNA: TGTGCCAGCAGCTTAGGGGGCAGGGGATACGAGCAGTACTTC; CDR3 protein: CASSLGGRGYEQYF
J gene: TRBJ2-5; V gene: TRBV11-2; D gene: TRBD1; clone size: NA; CDR3 DNA: TGTGCCAGCAGCTATGACAGGGGCAGGGTAGAGACCCAGTACTTC; CDR3 protein: CASSYDRGRVETQYF
J gene: TRBJ2-1; V gene: TRBV7-2; D gene: NA; clone size: NA; CDR3 DNA: TGTGCCAGCAGCCAAGGGGGGCTAGCGGACAATGAGCAGTTCTTC; CDR3 protein: CASSQGGLADNEQFF
J gene: TRBJ2-5; V gene: TRBV2; D gene: NA; clone size: NA; CDR3 DNA: TGTGCCAGCAGCCAATACAGAGCAATCCAAGAGACCCAGTACTTC; CDR3 protein: CASSQYRAIQETQYF
J gene: TRBJ1-5; V gene: TRBV5-4; D gene: NA; clone size: NA; CDR3 DNA: TGTGCCAGCAGTTGGGACGGAACCAATCAGCCCCAGCATTTT; CDR3 protein: CASSWDGTNQPQHF
J gene: TRBJ2-1; V gene: TRBV7-9; D gene: TRBD2; clone size: NA; CDR3 DNA: TGTGCCAGCAGCCTCGGGACTAGCGGGAGCAACTACAATGAGCAGTTCTTC; CDR3 protein: CASSLGTSGSNYNEQFF
J gene: TRBJ1-5; V gene: TRBV9; D gene: NA; clone size: NA; CDR3 DNA: TGTGCCAGCAGCGTAGAAGGGGGGCCCCAGCATTTT; CDR3 protein: CASSVEGGPQHF
J gene: TRBJ1-1; V gene: TRBV28; D gene: NA; clone size: NA; CDR3 DNA: TGTGCCAGCAAGGAAGGGGGGAAGGCTGAAGCTTTCTTT; CDR3 protein: CASKEGGKAEAFF
J gene: TRBJ1-5; V gene: TRBV19; D gene: NA; clone size: NA; CDR3 DNA: TGTGCCAGTACCCCCCTCATGGGTAGCAATCAGCCCCAGCATTTT; CDR3 protein: CASTPLMGSNQPQHF
J gene: TRBJ1-4; V gene: TRBV4-3; D gene: NA; clone size: NA; CDR3 DNA: TGCGCCAGCAGCCCCATAGGGCAGGGAGAAAAACTGTTTTTT; CDR3 protein: CASSPIGQGEKLFF
J gene: TRBJ2-3; V gene: TRBV7-8; D gene: NA; clone size: NA; CDR3 DNA: TGTGCCAGCAGCCCCCTCGGAGCGGAGAGCACAGATACGCAGTATTTT; CDR3 protein: CASSPLGAESTDTQYF
J gene: TRBJ2-2; V gene: TRBV7-9; D gene: NA; clone size: NA; CDR3 DNA: TGTGCCAGCACCCTAGGGGCCAGAGCGATCAACACCGGGGAGCTGTTTTTT; CDR3 protein: CASTLGARAINTGELFF
J gene: TRBJ1-2; V gene: TRBV30; D gene: TRBD1; clone size: NA; CDR3 DNA: TGTGCCTGGAGGATGGACAGGGGAGTGAGCTATGGCTACACCTTC; CDR3 protein: CAWRMDRGVSYGYTF
J gene: TRBJ1-2; V gene: TRBV10-3; D gene: TRBD1; clone size: NA; CDR3 DNA: TGTGCCACCACTCAGGACAGGGACCTTTATGGCTACACCTTC; CDR3 protein: CATTQDRDLYGYTF
J gene: TRBJ1-5; V gene: TRBV28; D gene: NA; clone size: NA; CDR3 DNA: TGTGCCAGCACGTGGCAGGGGAATCAGCCCCAGCATTTT; CDR3 protein: CASTWQGNQPQHF
J gene: TRBJ2-5; V gene: TRBV19; D gene: NA; clone size: NA; CDR3 DNA: TGTGCCAGTAGTCTCGGGTTGGGCAGACAAGAGACCCAGTACTTC; CDR3 protein: CASSLGLGRQETQYF
J gene: TRBJ2-3; V gene: TRBV5-1; D gene: NA; clone size: NA; CDR3 DNA: TGCGCCAGCAGCTTGGATAGAGACACAGATACGCAGTATTTT; CDR3 protein: CASSLDRDTDTQYF
J gene: TRBJ1-2; V gene: TRBV6-1; D gene: TRBD1; clone size: NA; CDR3 DNA: TGTGCCAGCAGTGAATCAGGGGGCTATGGCTACACCTTC; CDR3 protein: CASSESGGYGYTF
J gene: TRBJ2-3; V gene: TRBV10-3; D gene: TRBD2; clone size: NA; CDR3 DNA: TGTGCCATCAAGGGGGCTAGCGGGAGCTCAGATACGCAGTATTTT; CDR3 protein: CAIKGASGSSDTQYF
J gene: TRBJ2-2; V gene: TRBV14; D gene: TRBD2; clone size: NA; CDR3 DNA: TGTGCCAGCAGGGTTACGGGAGGGACGACCGGGGAGCTGTTTTTT; CDR3 protein: CASRVTGGTTGELFF
J gene: TRBJ2-5; V gene: TRBV6-5; D gene: NA; clone size: NA; CDR3 DNA: TGTGCCAGCAGTTACGGGTTTGGGGGGTCAGAGACCCAGTACTTC; CDR3 protein: CASSYGFGGSETQYF
J gene: TRBJ2-7; V gene: TRBV9; D gene: TRBD2; clone size: NA; CDR3 DNA: TGTGCCAGCAGCGTAGACGGAGCGGGAGTCTACGAGCAGTACTTC; CDR3 protein: CASSVDGAGVYEQYF
J gene: TRBJ2-7; V gene: TRBV18; D gene: NA; clone size: NA; CDR3 DNA: TGTGCCAGCTCACGCTCGGAGGTGGAGGAGCAGTACTTC; CDR3 protein: CASSRSEVEEQYF
J gene: TRBJ2-1; V gene: TRBV28; D gene: NA; clone size: NA; CDR3 DNA: TGTGCCAGCAGTTCTCGCGACGTCCGCGATGAGCAGTTCTTC; CDR3 protein: CASSSRDVRDEQFF
J gene: TRBJ2-2; V gene: TRBV6-5; D gene: NA; clone size: NA; CDR3 DNA: TGTGCCAGCAGTCCCCCATCCACCGGGGAGCTGTTTTTT; CDR3 protein: CASSPPSTGELFF
J gene: TRBJ2-3; V gene: TRBV28; D gene: NA; clone size: NA; CDR3 DNA: TGTGCCAGCAGTCTGGGGGCAGATACGCAGTATTTT; CDR3 protein: CASSLGADTQYF
J gene: TRBJ2-6; V gene: TRBV5-1; D gene: NA; clone size: NA; CDR3 DNA: TGCGCCAGCAGCGGATCACCACAGGCGTCTGGGGCCAACGTCCTGACTTTC; CDR3 protein: CASSGSPQASGANVLTF
J gene: TRBJ2-3; V gene: TRBV28; D gene: NA; clone size: once; CDR3 DNA: TGTGCCAGCAGTCGGGGCGGCACAGATACGCAGTATTTT; CDR3 protein: CASSRGGTDTQYF
J gene: TRBJ1-4; V gene: TRBV19; D gene: NA; clone size: NA; CDR3 DNA: TGTGCCAGTAGCGACAGAGTTGCAACTAATGAAAAACTGTTTTTT; CDR3 protein: CASSDRVATNEKLFF
J gene: TRBJ1-2; V gene: TRBV27; D gene: NA; clone size: NA; CDR3 DNA: TGTGCCAGCAGTTTCGTGGGTTCCGGAGGCTACACCTTC; CDR3 protein: CASSFVGSGGYTF
J gene: TRBJ1-1; V gene: TRBV14; D gene: NA; clone size: few; CDR3 DNA: TGTGCCAGCAGCCAAAAGAACACTGAAGCTTTCTTT; CDR3 protein: CASSQKNTEAFF
J gene: TRBJ2-1; V gene: TRBV9; D gene: TRBD2; clone size: NA; CDR3 DNA: TGTGCCAGCAGCGCATTTCTAGCGGGAGGCTACAATGAGCAGTTCTTC; CDR3 protein: CASSAFLAGGYNEQFF
J gene: TRBJ1-2; V gene: TRBV5-4; D gene: NA; clone size: NA; CDR3 DNA: TGTGCCAGCAGCTTGGATGGAGGGGCCAATGGCTACACCTTC; CDR3 protein: CASSLDGGANGYTF
J gene: TRBJ2-1; V gene: TRBV10-3; D gene: TRBD2; clone size: NA; CDR3 DNA: TGTGCCATCAGTCTGTCCACTAGCGGGAGGGACAATGAGCAGTTCTTC; CDR3 protein: CAISLSTSGRDNEQFF